This TCR beta chain was observed in a study of cytomegalovirus exposure and HLA in healthy donors. Trimming pared 2 bases from V and 0 bases from J, leaving 12 bases between. The length of the CDR3 is 16 residues. The germline V gene has CDR1 SGHRS and CDR2 YFSETQ. Clones were sequenced by immunoSEQ multiplex PCR, and TCRdb holds only the in-frame ones, with some missing. The sample holds more than 95,000 clones, around 94% seen once. The sample consisted of PBMCs. The rearrangement uses TRBV5-1 and TRBJ2-1, with D possibly matching TRBD2 (6 bases). The source is a woman aged 18-30 years in good health and CMV-seronegative. The CDR3 bases are TGCGCCAGCAGCTTAGGACTACCAGGCTCCTACAATGAGCAGTTCTTC. Translating gives CASSLGLPGSYNEQFF. Filled out from reference TRBV5-1 and TRBJ2-1, the complete variable domain reads KAGVTQTPRYLIKTRGQQVTLSCSPISGHRSVSWYQQTPGQGLQFLFEYFSETQRNKGNFPGRFSGRQFSNSRSEMNVSTLELGDSALYLCASSLGLPGSYNEQFFGPGTRLTVL.